These 17 T cell receptor beta chains came from one sample sequenced in a study of blood T cell repertoires in COVID-19. Assay: immunoSEQ multiplex PCR; the TCRdb copy retains only in-frame clones and omits some. This sample carries about 68,000 clones, about 86% of them seen once, and the ten largest clones take over 1.3%. The sequencing sample was made of peripheral blood. Every receptor here comes from an older woman with acute or convalescent COVID-19.

The rearrangement joins TRBV5-4 to TRBJ2-1; 13 bases agree with TRBD2. The CDR3 has 15 amino acids. V lost 5 bases to trimming and J lost 8 bases; unmatched junction nucleotides: 7. Germline loops: CDR1 SGHNT, CDR2 YYREEE (reference sequence). The CDR3 sequence: CASRMGLAGSDEQFF. The CDR3 region has the DNA TGTGCCAGCAGGATGGGACTAGCGGGAAGCGATGAGCAGTTCTTC.

The rearrangement uses TRBV6-5 and TRBJ1-2; D remains ambiguous. Germline V CDR1 and CDR2: MNHEY, SVGAGI. The CDR3 runs 11 residues. Trimming removed 7 bases at V and 0 bases at J, with 3 bases between. This CDR3 reads CASTANYGYTF. CDR3 bases: TGTGCCAGCACCGCTAACTATGGCTACACCTTC.

V is TRBV6-6 and J is TRBJ1-1; TRBD1 agrees at 7 bases. V lost 2 bases and J lost 0; bases outside the gene matches: 3. Germline CDR1 and CDR2: MNHNY and SVGAGI (reference sequence). The CDR3 consists of 15 residues. As DNA, the CDR3 is TGTGCCAGCAGTTACCGTCAGGGGGTGAACACTGAAGCTTTCTTT. Translation: CASSYRQGVNTEAFF.

The V gene is TRBV25-1, the J gene TRBJ1-6, with D possibly matching TRBD1 (6 bases). Trimming took off 5 bases at V and 4 bases at J, with 12 bases between the two ends. Germline CDR1 MGHDK, CDR2 SYGVNS. This CDR3 spans 15 amino acids. CDR3 in amino acids: CASSSTQGYNSPLHF. The CDR3 DNA follows: TGTGCCAGCAGTTCCACACAGGGTTATAATTCACCCCTCCACTTT. The full variable domain, its missing parts supplied by reference TRBV25-1 and TRBJ1-6, is EADIYQTPRYLVIGTGKKITLECSQTMGHDKMYWYQQDPGMELHLIHYSYGVNSTEKGDLSSESTVSRIRTEHFPLTLESARPSHTSQYLCASSSTQGYNSPLHFGNGTRLTVT.

The rearrangement uses TRBV7-3 and TRBJ1-2; unclear D gene. V shed 1 base and J shed 4 bases, with 7 bases lying between them. The CDR3 is made up of 13 amino acids. CDR1 and CDR2 from the germline V gene are SGHTA and FQGTGA. The CDR3 reads CASSLNRGYGYTF. As DNA, the CDR3 is TGTGCCAGCAGCTTAAATCGAGGCTATGGCTACACCTTC.

V and J are TRBV29-1 and TRBJ1-1, with 7 positions matching TRBD1. CDR1 and CDR2 (germline): SQVTM, ANQGSEA. The CDR3 length is 14 residues. The V gene end was trimmed by 3 bases and the J gene end by 4 bases; junction bases not matched to a gene: 8. Written as DNA, the CDR3 is TGCAGCGTTGAGGTTCAGGGGGTCGGCACTGAAGCTTTCTTT. Residues: CSVEVQGVGTEAFF. Filled out from reference TRBV29-1 and TRBJ1-1, the complete variable domain reads SAVISQKPSRDICQRGTSLTIQCQVDSQVTMMFWYRQQPGQSLTLIATANQGSEATYESGFVIDKFPISRPNLTFSTLTVSNMSPEDSSIYLCSVEVQGVGTEAFFGQGTRLTVV.

The chain recombines TRBV30 with TRBJ2-5; TRBD2 matches at 9 bases. Germline V gene lookup returns CDR1 GTSNPN and CDR2 SVGIG (reference sequence). The CDR3 contains 16 residues. Trimming cost V 2 bases and J 5 bases; bases outside gene matches: 12. CDR3 nucleotides: TGTGCCTGGAGTTATTCCCGGGCTAGCGGGACGGAGACCCAGTACTTC. It translates to CAWSYSRASGTETQYF. Full variable domain (outside the CDR3, taken from reference TRBV30 and TRBJ2-5): SQTIHQWPATLVQPVGSPLSLECTVEGTSNPNLYWYRQAAGRGLQLLFYSVGIGQISSEVPQNLSASRPQDRQFILSSKKLLLSDSGFYLCAWSYSRASGTETQYFGPGTRLLVL.

The CDR3 here is CASSLTGPNEKLFF. The CDR3 coding sequence is TGTGCCAGCAGTTTAACGGGTCCTAATGAAAAACTGTTTTTT. The chain recombines TRBV28 with TRBJ1-4; D gene uncertain. The CDR3 extends over 14 amino acids. The V end lost 2 bases, the J end lost 3 bases, and 7 bases lay between the germline ends. Germline CDR1 is MDHEN and CDR2 is SYDVKM. The variable domain in full, with the rest retrieved from reference TRBV28 and TRBJ1-4, is DVKVTQSSRYLVKRTGEKVFLECVQDMDHENMFWYRQDPGLGLRLIYFSYDVKMKEKGDIPEGYSVSREKKERFSLILESASTNQTSMYLCASSLTGPNEKLFFGSGTQLSVL.

The gene calls are TRBV28 and TRBJ1-5; no clear D. Germline values: CDR1 MDHEN, CDR2 SYDVKM. The V gene lost 3 bases and the J gene lost 0 bases, with 12 bases spanning the gap. The CDR3 sequence is 16 residues long. This CDR3 is CASSLGGLPSNQPQHF. The CDR3 DNA reads as TGTGCCAGCAGTTTGGGAGGGCTCCCTAGCAATCAGCCCCAGCATTTT.

V and J are TRBV24-1 and TRBJ2-3; D is unclear. Between the trimmed V and J ends, which lost 5 bases and 7 bases, there was a span of 15 bases. The CDR3 runs 14 residues. Germline V gene sequence: CDR1 KGHDR, CDR2 SFDVKD. CDR3 sequence (DNA): TGTGCCACCAGTGGGGCAGTCGAAGTGTATACGCAGTATTTT. It specifies CATSGAVEVYTQYF.

The rearrangement uses TRBV6-5 and TRBJ1-2, with D unclear. V was clipped by 1 base and J by 6 bases, with 9 bases between them. There are 13 residues in the CDR3. The V gene's germline CDR1 is MNHEY and CDR2 SVGAGI. The CDR3 region is CASSYFPGDGYTF. Here the CDR3 DNA reads TGTGCCAGCAGTTACTTTCCGGGTGATGGCTACACCTTC.

The chain recombines TRBV28 with TRBJ2-7, with D maybe TRBD2 (5 bases). CDR3 length: 13 residues. With 3 bases removed from V and 3 bases from J, the gap between germline ends came to 9 bases. In germline, CDR1 is MDHEN, CDR2 SYDVKM. The CDR3 loop is CASSLPGIYEQYF. The CDR3 bases are TGTGCCAGCAGTTTGCCGGGAATCTACGAGCAGTACTTC. Complete variable domain (other parts from reference TRBV28 and TRBJ2-7): DVKVTQSSRYLVKRTGEKVFLECVQDMDHENMFWYRQDPGLGLRLIYFSYDVKMKEKGDIPEGYSVSREKKERFSLILESASTNQTSMYLCASSLPGIYEQYFGPGTRLTVT.

The rearrangement joins TRBV9 to TRBJ1-5, with 10 nucleotides matching TRBD1. J lost 6 bases, V lost 0 bases, and 3 bases had no gene match. This CDR3 has 15 amino acids. Germline lookup yields CDR1 SGDLS and CDR2 YYNGEE. This chain's CDR3 is CASSVAGTGVQPQHF. In DNA, the CDR3 is TGTGCCAGCAGCGTAGCGGGGACAGGGGTTCAGCCCCAGCATTTT.

The chain uses TRBV19 and TRBJ2-5, with TRBD2 identical over 8 bases. The CDR3 covers 15 residues. The V segment lost 7 bases and the J segment 5 bases; nucleotides outside the gene matches: 12. CDR1 and CDR2 (germline): LNHDA, SQIVND (reference sequence). The CDR3 sequence is CASTLTGTSVETQYF. The CDR3 DNA is TGTGCCAGTACCCTGACCGGGACTAGTGTCGAGACCCAGTACTTC.

This clone was seen only once. V gene TRBV15 combines with J gene TRBJ2-7; TRBD2 matches at 9 bases. This CDR3 contains 13 residues. V was clipped by 9 bases and J by 0 bases; unmatched bases: 3. The V gene's germline CDR1 is LNHNV and CDR2 YYDKDF (reference sequence). The CDR3 region is CATTSGPSYEQYF. CDR3 in DNA: TGTGCCACTACTAGCGGGCCCTCCTACGAGCAGTACTTC.

The chain combines TRBV29-1 with TRBJ1-6, with D unclear. Trimming left V 6 bases short and J 5 bases short, with 11 bases between. This CDR3 contains 13 residues. Germline lookup yields CDR1 SQVTM and CDR2 ANQGSEA. The CDR3 sequence: CSVRLGNNSPLHF. The CDR3 DNA reads as TGCAGCGTCAGACTTGGCAATAATTCACCCCTCCACTTT.

This chain uses TRBV23-1 with TRBJ1-4, with 9 bases that match TRBD1. TRBV23-1 is sorted into the ORF group, with uncertain function. The ends lost 4 bases at V and 1 base at J; junction bases unmatched: 4. This CDR3 is built from 16 residues. The CDR3 spells CASSRPDRGTNEKLFF. DNA of the CDR3: TGCGCCAGCAGTCGTCCGGACAGGGGAACTAATGAAAAACTGTTTTTT.